This TCR beta chain was identified in a study of blood T cell repertoires in COVID-19. Repertoires were generated with immunoSEQ multiplex PCR, while TCRdb's copy carries only in-frame clones and drops some. The data contain over 60,000 clones, roughly 90% of them seen just once; the ten biggest clones take up 1.3%. CDR3 size: 17 residues. Germline V lookup: CDR1 SGHAT, CDR2 FQNNGV. V lost 5 bases and J lost 0, with 17 bases in between. Material for sequencing was peripheral blood. The receptor was isolated from a man aged 55-75 years with acute or convalescent COVID-19. The V gene is TRBV11-2, the J gene TRBJ1-3; D uncertain. DNA of the CDR3: TGTGCCAGCAGCAGAGGAGTCCATCATAACTCTGGAAACACCATATATTTT. Its protein product is CASSRGVHHNSGNTIYF.